This TCR beta chain was profiled in a study of graft-versus-host responses after intestinal transplantation. With around 200,000 irradiated, violet-dye-labeled stimulator cells, around 200,000 CFSE-labeled responder cells were plated. This CDR3 has 13 amino acids. Trimming pared 5 bases from V and 3 bases from J, leaving 8 bases between. CDR1 is SEHNR and CDR2 is FQNEAQ in the germline V gene (reference sequence). The repertoire was sequenced with immunoSEQ multiplex PCR; TCRdb's copy has only in-frame clones and lacks some. The table has around 14,000 clones, 25% to 35% seen once. This sequence originates from a human patient who received an intestinal transplant. The sequences come from alloreactive CD4+ T cells from a mixed lymphocyte reaction culture, collected before intestinal transplant. The subset is: CFSE-low proliferating T cells sorted from approximately 6-day pre-transplant mixed lymphocyte reaction (GvH or HvG direction). The chain links TRBV7-9 to TRBJ1-5; TRBD1 is a possible D gene (5 bases). CDR3 sequence: CASSGHVNQPQHF. CDR3 DNA: TGTGCCAGCAGCGGACATGTCAATCAGCCCCAGCATTTT. Together with reference TRBV7-9 and TRBJ1-5, the CDR3 gives the full variable domain: DTGVSQNPRHKITKRGQNVTFRCDPISEHNRLYWYRQTLGQGPEFLTYFQNEAQLEKSRLLSDRFSAERPKGSFSTLEIQRTEQGDSAMYLCASSGHVNQPQHFGDGTRLSIL.